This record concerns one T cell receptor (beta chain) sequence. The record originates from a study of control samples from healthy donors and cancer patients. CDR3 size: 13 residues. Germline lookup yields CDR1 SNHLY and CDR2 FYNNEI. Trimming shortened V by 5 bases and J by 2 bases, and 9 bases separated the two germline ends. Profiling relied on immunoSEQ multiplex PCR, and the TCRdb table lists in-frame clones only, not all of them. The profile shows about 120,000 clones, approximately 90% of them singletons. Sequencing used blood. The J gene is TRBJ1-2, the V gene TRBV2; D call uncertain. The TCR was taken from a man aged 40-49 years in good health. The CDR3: CASSPGINYGYTF. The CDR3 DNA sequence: TGTGCCAGCAGTCCCGGGATCAACTATGGCTACACCTTC. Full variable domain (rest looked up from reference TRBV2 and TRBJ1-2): EPEVTQTPSHQVTQMGQEVILRCVPISNHLYFYWYRQILGQKVEFLVSFYNNEISEKSEIFDDQFSVERPDGSNFTLKIRSTKLEDSAMYFCASSPGINYGYTFGSGTRLTVV.